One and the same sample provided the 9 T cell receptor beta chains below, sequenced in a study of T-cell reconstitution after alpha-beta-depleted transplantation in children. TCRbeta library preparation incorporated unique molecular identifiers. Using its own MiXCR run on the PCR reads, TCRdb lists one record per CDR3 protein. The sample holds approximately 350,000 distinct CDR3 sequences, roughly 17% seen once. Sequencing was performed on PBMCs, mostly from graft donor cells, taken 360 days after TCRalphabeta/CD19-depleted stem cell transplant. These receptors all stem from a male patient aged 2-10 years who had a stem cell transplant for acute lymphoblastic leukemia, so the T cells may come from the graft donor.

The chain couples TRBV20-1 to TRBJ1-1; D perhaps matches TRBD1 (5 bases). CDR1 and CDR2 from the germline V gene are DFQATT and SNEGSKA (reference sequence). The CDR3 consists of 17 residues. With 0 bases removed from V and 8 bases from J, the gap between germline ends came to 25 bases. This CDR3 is CSARDGLIGLVGAEAFF. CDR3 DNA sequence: TGCAGTGCTAGAGATGGATTAATCGGCCTGGTAGGGGCAGAAGCTTTCTTT.

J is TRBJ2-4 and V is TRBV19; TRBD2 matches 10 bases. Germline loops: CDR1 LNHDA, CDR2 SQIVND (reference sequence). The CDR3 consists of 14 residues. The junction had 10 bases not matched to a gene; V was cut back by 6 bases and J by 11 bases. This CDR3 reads CASSASGRWPLQYF. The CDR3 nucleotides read TGTGCCAGTAGCGCTAGCGGGAGATGGCCTCTTCAGTACTTC.

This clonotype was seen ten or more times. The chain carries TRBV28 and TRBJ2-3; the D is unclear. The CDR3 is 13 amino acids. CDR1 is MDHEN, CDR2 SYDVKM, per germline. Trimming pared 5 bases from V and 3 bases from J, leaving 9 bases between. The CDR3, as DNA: TGTGCCAGCAGTCTCGTTTTAACAGATACGCAGTATTTT. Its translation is CASSLVLTDTQYF.

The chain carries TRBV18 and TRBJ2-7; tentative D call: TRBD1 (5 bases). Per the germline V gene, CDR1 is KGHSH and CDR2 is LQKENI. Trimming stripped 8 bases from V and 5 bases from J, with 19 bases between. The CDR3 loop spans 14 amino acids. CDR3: CASTGATSDHEQYF. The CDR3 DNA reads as TGTGCCAGCACTGGGGCAACGAGTGATCACGAGCAGTACTTC.

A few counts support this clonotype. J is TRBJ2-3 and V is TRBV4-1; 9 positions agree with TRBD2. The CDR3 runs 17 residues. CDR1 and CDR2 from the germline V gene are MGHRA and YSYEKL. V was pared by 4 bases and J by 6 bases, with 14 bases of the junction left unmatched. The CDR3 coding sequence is TGCGCCAGCAGCCTAAATTTCATAGCGGGAGACGAGGATACGCAGTATTTT. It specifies CASSLNFIAGDEDTQYF.

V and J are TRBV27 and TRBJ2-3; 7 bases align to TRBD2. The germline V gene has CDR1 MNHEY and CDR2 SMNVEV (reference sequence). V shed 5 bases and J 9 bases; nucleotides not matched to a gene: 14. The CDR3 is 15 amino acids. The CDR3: CASSILADRTKTQYF. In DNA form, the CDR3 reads TGTGCCAGCAGTATCCTAGCGGATCGCACAAAGACGCAGTATTTT.

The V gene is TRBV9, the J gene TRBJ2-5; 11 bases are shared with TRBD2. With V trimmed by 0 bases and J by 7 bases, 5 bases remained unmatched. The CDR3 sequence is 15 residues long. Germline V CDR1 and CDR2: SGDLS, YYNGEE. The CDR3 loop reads CASSVGLAGSGTQYF. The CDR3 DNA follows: TGTGCCAGCAGCGTAGGACTAGCGGGGTCAGGGACCCAGTACTTC.

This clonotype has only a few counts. Here the CDR3 reads CASSYYAGYEQYF. The CDR3 nucleotides read TGTGCCAGCAGTTACTACGCGGGATACGAGCAGTACTTC. The chain uses TRBV6-5 and TRBJ2-7; D possibly corresponds to TRBD2 (6 bases). The CDR3 is 13 residues long. Trimming shortened V by 1 base and J by 4 bases, and 8 bases separated the two germline ends. Germline V gene data show CDR1 as MNHEY and CDR2 as SVGAGI.

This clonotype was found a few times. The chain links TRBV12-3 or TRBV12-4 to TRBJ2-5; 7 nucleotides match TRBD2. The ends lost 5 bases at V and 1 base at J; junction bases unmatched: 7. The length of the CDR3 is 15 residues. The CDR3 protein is CASSTTGLTQETQYF. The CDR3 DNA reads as TGTGCCAGCAGTACCACGGGACTAACCCAAGAGACCCAGTACTTC.